This T cell receptor (beta chain) was found in a study of shared clonotypes between healthy human individuals. The CDR3 is made up of 13 amino acids. The germline V gene has CDR1 SGHVS and CDR2 FQNEAQ. V was clipped by 5 bases and J by 4 bases; unmatched bases: 3. Libraries were prepared by immunoSEQ multiplex PCR; TCRdb keeps only in-frame clonotypes and omits some of them. The sample carries 2 million to 2.5 million clones, less than 95% recorded once. With respect to this clone: The antigen is undetermined.

Findings and limits, study-wide: Estimated richness was generally greater in naive than memory subsets. Sharing of clonotypes among donors was expected to vary with sequencing depth.

Recent acute infections and vaccinations were absent in the healthy HIV-negative adult donors. The chain combines TRBV7-8 with TRBJ1-1; 8 bases map to TRBD1. Sequenced sample: naive CD4+ T cells from PBMCs. This sample's subset: CD45RA+ positively selected. The source is a man aged 18 to 30 in good health. Some clones in this sample may be carry-over from other donors' samples. The CDR3 DNA is TGTGCCAGCAGCGAGGACAGGGCCACTGAAGCTTTCTTT. The encoded protein is CASSEDRATEAFF.